Presented here are 19 T cell receptor beta chains from one specimen sequenced in a study of blood T cell repertoires in COVID-19. Sequencing used immunoSEQ multiplex PCR; TCRdb keeps in-frame clones, though not all of them. In the table there are around 340,000 clones, 65% to 90% of which are singletons. Sequences were obtained from PBMCs or T cells enriched from blood (not recorded which). The receptor source for this set is a woman between 40 and 50 years old with acute COVID-19.

V gene TRBV28 combines with J gene TRBJ2-7, with a tentative D call TRBD1 (5 bases). The CDR3 extends over 15 amino acids. Trimming left V 1 base short and J 1 base short, with 11 bases between. Germline CDR1 and CDR2: MDHEN and SYDVKM. CDR3 nucleotides: TGTGCCAGCAGTTTATTGGTGGGGCAATCCTACGAGCAGTACTTC. Protein: CASSLLVGQSYEQYF.

The gene calls are TRBV11-3 and TRBJ2-5, with D tentatively TRBD1 (6 bases). The CDR3 has 15 amino acids. Germline CDR1 reads SGHNT; CDR2 reads YENEEA. Trimming cost V 1 base and J 5 bases, with 14 bases left between them. The CDR3 spells CASSLGTAWGETQYF. The CDR3 nucleotides are TGTGCCAGCAGCTTAGGGACAGCCTGGGGGGAGACCCAGTACTTC.

CDR3 nucleotide sequence: TGTGCCAGCAGCTTACTACAGGGTGGCAATGAGCAGTTCTTC. Protein: CASSLLQGGNEQFF. The chain is built from TRBV7-2 and TRBJ2-1; a weak D match, TRBD1 (6 bases). Germline V gene data show CDR1 as SGHTA and CDR2 as FQGNSA. The CDR3 length is 14 residues. The ends were cut back, 2 bases at V and 6 bases at J, with 11 bases in the middle.

The sample holds one count of this clone. The chain recombines TRBV25-1 with TRBJ1-6; no reliable D call. This CDR3 contains 15 residues. Trimming left V 6 bases short and J 1 base short, with 10 bases between. The V gene's germline CDR1 is MGHDK and CDR2 SYGVNS. This CDR3 reads CASRTDTSYNSPLHF. DNA for the CDR3: TGTGCCAGCAGAACAGACACGTCCTATAATTCACCCCTCCACTTT.

With regard to this clone: Other DNA sequences within the sample encode an identical CDR3. V usage is TRBV9 and J usage is TRBJ2-2; 7 bases match TRBD2. The CDR3 contains 14 residues. Germline V lookup: CDR1 SGDLS, CDR2 YYNGEE. The V gene end was trimmed by 0 bases and the J gene end by 5 bases; junction bases not matched to a gene: 1. CDR3 region: CASSVVGGTGELFF. The DNA of the CDR3 is TGTGCCAGCAGCGTAGTCGGGGGGACCGGGGAGCTGTTTTTT.

The rearrangement links TRBV7-2 to TRBJ2-5; 7 bases agree with TRBD2. Germline-derived CDR1 and CDR2 are SGHTA and FQGNSA. The junction had 7 bases not matched to a gene; V was cut back by 0 bases and J by 6 bases. This CDR3 is built from 15 residues. This chain's CDR3 is CASSLAGGFQQTQYF. The DNA for the CDR3 is TGTGCCAGCAGCTTAGCGGGGGGGTTTCAGCAGACCCAGTACTTC.

The DNA for the CDR3 is TGCAGTGCTAGTCACGGACTAGCGCCCCTCAATGAGCAGTTCTTC. Translated: CSASHGLAPLNEQFF. This rearrangement joins TRBV20-1 to TRBJ2-1; 9 nucleotides align to TRBD2. The CDR3 has 15 amino acids. V lost 3 bases, J lost 6 bases, and 9 bases stayed unmatched. The germline gives CDR1 DFQATT, CDR2 SNEGSKA (reference sequence).

The rearrangement links TRBV28 to TRBJ2-5; 10 positions match TRBD2. V dropped 7 bases and J dropped 2; count of bases not matched to a gene: 7. CDR3 length: 15 residues. Germline V lookup: CDR1 MDHEN, CDR2 SYDVKM. CDR3 amino acids: CASNSAGGGQETQYF. DNA of the CDR3: TGTGCCAGCAACTCAGCGGGAGGGGGGCAAGAGACCCAGTACTTC.

V and J are TRBV28 and TRBJ2-7, with D perhaps matching TRBD1 (6 bases). Trimming took 8 bases from V and 3 from J, leaving 8 bases between them. CDR3 length equals 11 residues. The germline CDR1 and CDR2 sequences are MDHEN and SYDVKM. The CDR3 spells CASSTGYEQYF. CDR3 nucleotide sequence: TGTGCCAGCTCGACAGGCTACGAGCAGTACTTC.

J is TRBJ2-1 and V is TRBV11-2, with 12 bases that match TRBD2. This CDR3 contains 17 residues. CDR1 and CDR2 (germline): SGHAT, FQNNGV. J gave up 10 bases and V 1 base, and 11 bases lay outside the gene matches. The CDR3 nucleotides are TGTGCCAGCAGCTTAGTGCCCCTAGCGGGGGGGCCGCGGGAGCAGTTCTTC. Protein: CASSLVPLAGGPREQFF.

This sequence joins TRBV24-1 and TRBJ2-3, with 8 bases matching TRBD1. This CDR3 comprises 17 residues. Trimming cost V 4 bases and J 2 bases; bases outside gene matches: 10. The germline gives CDR1 KGHDR, CDR2 SFDVKD. CDR3 amino acids: CATSDWTGNNPTDTQYF. The CDR3 DNA follows: TGTGCCACCAGTGACTGGACAGGGAACAACCCCACAGATACGCAGTATTTT.

This clone appeared a few times. This chain uses TRBV28 with TRBJ1-1; perhaps TRBD1 as D (5 bases). Germline V gene data show CDR1 as MDHEN and CDR2 as SYDVKM. Trimming shortened V by 7 bases and J by 3 bases, and 15 bases separated the two germline ends. This CDR3 has 14 residues. This CDR3 reads CASTEGMSYTEAFF. For the CDR3, the DNA is TGTGCCAGCACGGAGGGGATGTCCTACACTGAAGCTTTCTTT.

The CDR3 DNA reads TGTGCCAGTAGCAGGGTGACTGACACAGATACGCAGTATTTT. It codes for CASSRVTDTDTQYF. The V call is TRBV19, the J call TRBJ2-3; TRBD1 is a possible D gene (5 bases). The V and J ends lost 6 bases and 2 bases respectively, with 12 bases between them. Germline V gene data show CDR1 as LNHDA and CDR2 as SQIVND (reference sequence). The CDR3 is made up of 14 amino acids.

The CDR3 DNA reads TGTGCCAGCAGGGATACAGGGGGCGCAGGTGGCTACACCTTC. It codes for CASRDTGGAGGYTF. This chain links TRBV5-4 with TRBJ1-2; 9 positions agree with TRBD1. The length of the CDR3 is 14 residues. After removal of 5 bases from V and 7 bases from J, the junction contained 9 bases not matched to a gene. Germline CDR1 and CDR2: SGHNT and YYREEE (reference sequence). Based on the CDR3 plus reference TRBV5-4 and TRBJ1-2, the full variable domain is ETGVTQSPTHLIKTRGQQVTLRCSSQSGHNTVSWYQQALGQGPQFIFQYYREEENGRGNFPPRFSGLQFPNYSSELNVNALELDDSALYLCASRDTGGAGGYTFGSGTRLTVV.

Of note for this clone: Other DNA variants within this sample encode the same CDR3. The chain links TRBV6-2 or TRBV6-3 to TRBJ2-7; D unresolved. Trimming shortened V by 5 bases and J by 1 base, and 3 bases separated the two germline ends. CDR3 length: 11 amino acids. CDR1 is MNHEY, CDR2 SVGEGT, per germline. Here the CDR3 reads CASSQSYEQYF. The CDR3 DNA reads as TGTGCCAGCAGTCAATCCTACGAGCAGTACTTC.

The sample holds a few counts of this clone. This rearrangement joins TRBV5-4 to TRBJ2-2; D possibly corresponds to TRBD1 (6 bases). Trimming removed 2 bases from V and 7 bases from J, with 18 bases in between. The CDR3 spans 16 residues. From germline, CDR1 is SGHNT and CDR2 YYREEE (reference sequence). Written as DNA, the CDR3 is TGTGCCAGCAGCTTTGGTGGCAGGGGTCCTGGCGGGGAGCTGTTTTTT. Translated: CASSFGGRGPGGELFF. Supplemented by reference TRBV5-4 and TRBJ2-2, the full variable domain reads ETGVTQSPTHLIKTRGQQVTLRCSSQSGHNTVSWYQQALGQGPQFIFQYYREEENGRGNFPPRFSGLQFPNYSSELNVNALELDDSALYLCASSFGGRGPGGELFFGEGSRLTVL.

The J gene is TRBJ1-4, the V gene TRBV28, with 9 bases fitting TRBD1. Trimming removed 5 bases from V and 8 bases from J; junction bases left unmatched: 15. The CDR3 length is 17 residues. CDR1 MDHEN and CDR2 SYDVKM come from the germline V gene. CDR3 DNA: TGTGCCAGCAGTCTAGGGAGGACAGGGGTAAACCTCGAAAAACTGTTTTTT. This codes for CASSLGRTGVNLEKLFF.

The CDR3 sequence is CASSKGRATGFFNEQYF. The DNA of the CDR3 is TGTGCCAGCAGCAAAGGTCGGGCGACAGGGTTTTTCAACGAGCAGTACTTC. The rearrangement joins TRBV21-1 to TRBJ2-7; the D call in the table, TRBD1, was not verified against the DNA. TRBV21-1 is annotated as a pseudogene. The CDR3 is 17 amino acids.

This sequence joins TRBV28 and TRBJ2-3, with unresolved D. CDR1 is MDHEN, CDR2 SYDVKM, per germline. V was cut by 6 bases and J by 6 bases, with 16 bases left in between. The CDR3 has 14 amino acids. The CDR3 region has the DNA TGTGCCAGCAGCCTAGGCGGTGCCGGGGATACGCAGTATTTT. Translated, it gives CASSLGGAGDTQYF.